This TCR beta chain emerged from a study of T cell changes during pregnancy in multiple sclerosis. V was cut by 5 bases and J by 3 bases, with 11 bases left in between. Germline V gene sequence: CDR1 SEHNR, CDR2 FQNEAQ (reference sequence). CDR3 length: 14 amino acids. Generated by immunoSEQ multiplex PCR, the TCRdb table keeps only in-frame clones and is missing some. The sample lists approximately 48,000 clones; about 90% were seen once. V gene TRBV7-9 combines with J gene TRBJ1-3, with D maybe TRBD1 (5 bases). This material consisted of CD4+ T cells from peripheral blood mononuclear cells, taken after pregnancy. The sequence was collected from a female donor with multiple sclerosis, enrolled in a pregnancy study. The CDR3 nucleotides are TGTGCCAGCAGCCAGGGTAGTGTTGGAAACACCATATATTTT. It codes for CASSQGSVGNTIYF.